This TCR beta chain was captured in a study of Graves' ophthalmopathy and Graves' hyperthyroidism. Amplification targeted the TCR beta CDR3 regions, with RNA transcripts as the source material. First-round RT-PCR with HTBI primers preceded a second-round multiplex PCR. TCRdb ran MiXCR on the multiplex PCR reads and lists one entry per CDR3 protein. Among over a million distinct CDR3 sequences listed, less than 45% were seen once. The study recruited hyperthyroidism patients aged 18 to 65 who were newly diagnosed, under 2 months' duration. Sample: peripheral blood or thyroid tissue (not recorded which). This clonotype originated in an adult man with Graves' hyperthyroidism.

The DNA of the CDR3 is TGTGCCAGCAGGGCAGCGGGAGGGCCGGCCCAGTACTTC. This sequence encodes CASRAAGGPAQYF. The V and J genes are TRBV6-1 and TRBJ2-5, with 10 bases identical to TRBD2. Germline trimming cut 6 bases from V and 9 bases from J; bases unmatched to any gene: 7. CDR1 and CDR2 from the germline V gene are MNHNS and SASEGT. The CDR3 has 13 residues.